Included here is one T cell receptor (beta chain) sequence, with context. This sample is part of a study of blood T cell repertoires in COVID-19. The wider study: Samples of COVID-19 (acute and convalescent) were obtained from the United States, Italy and Spain.

TCRdb keeps only in-frame clones here, not all; method: immunoSEQ multiplex PCR. The data contain under 350,000 clones, approximately 86% of them singletons. Participants came from some 23 US areas, aged about 18 to 95 years. Looked up from germline, CDR1 is MNHEY and CDR2 is SMNVEV (reference sequence). V was cut by 7 bases and J by 0 bases, with 16 bases left in between. The CDR3 spans 16 residues. The sample was PBMCs or T cells enriched from blood (not recorded which). This clonotype was obtained from a young woman who had recovered from COVID-19. The chain combines TRBV27 with TRBJ2-1, with TRBD2 as a possible D gene (6 bases). The CDR3 nucleotides read TGTGCCAGCACCGAGTCGGCCGGGAGCTCCTACAATGAGCAGTTCTTC. This codes for CASTESAGSSYNEQFF.